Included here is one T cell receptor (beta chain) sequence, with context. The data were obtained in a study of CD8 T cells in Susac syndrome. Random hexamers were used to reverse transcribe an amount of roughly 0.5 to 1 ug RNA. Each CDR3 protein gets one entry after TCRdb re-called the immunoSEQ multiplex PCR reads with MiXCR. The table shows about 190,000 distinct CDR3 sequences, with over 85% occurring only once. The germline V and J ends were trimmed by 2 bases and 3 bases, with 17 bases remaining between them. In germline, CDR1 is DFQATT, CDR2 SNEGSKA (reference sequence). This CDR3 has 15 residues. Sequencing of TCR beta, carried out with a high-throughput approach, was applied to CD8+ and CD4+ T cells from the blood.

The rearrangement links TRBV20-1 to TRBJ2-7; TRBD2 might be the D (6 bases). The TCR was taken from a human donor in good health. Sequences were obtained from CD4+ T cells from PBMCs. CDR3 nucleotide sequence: TGCAGTGCTAGATTTCGGGGGACCTTCCTCTACGAGCAGTACTTC. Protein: CSARFRGTFLYEQYF.